This T cell receptor (beta chain) was captured in a study of blood T cell repertoires in COVID-19. Study-level background: Whether acute or convalescent, the COVID-19 samples came from the United States, Italy and Spain.

The V gene lost 6 bases and the J gene lost 13 bases, with 15 bases spanning the gap. The CDR3 sequence is 11 residues long. Study processing details: Using reference gene primer amplification, nucleated cell counts were estimated. Assay: immunoSEQ multiplex PCR; the TCRdb copy retains only in-frame clones and omits some. The DNA was the basis for D and trimming; V, J and clone size are from that table. Of approximately 310,000 clones in the sample, around 85% were seen once. For recovered donors of Cohort 3, there were two negative PCRs, clearance, or symptom resolution. The specimen was PBMCs or T cells enriched from blood (not recorded which). The chain employs TRBV12-3 or TRBV12-4 and TRBJ1-2, with D maybe TRBD1 (5 bases). This clonotype was obtained from a man aged 30-40 years who had recovered from COVID-19. The CDR3, as DNA: TGTGCCAGCAGGCGGGACCATACCACCACCTTC. Translation gives CASRRDHTTTF.